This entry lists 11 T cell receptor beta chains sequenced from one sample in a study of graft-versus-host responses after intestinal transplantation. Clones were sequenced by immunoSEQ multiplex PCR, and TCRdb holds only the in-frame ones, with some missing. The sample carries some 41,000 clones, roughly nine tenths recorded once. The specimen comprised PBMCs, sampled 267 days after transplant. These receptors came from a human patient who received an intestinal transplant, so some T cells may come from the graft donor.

The CDR3 DNA sequence: TGTGCCAGCAGCCCTACTAGCGGGGGTGGATATGAGCAGTTCTTC. Amino acids: CASSPTSGGGYEQFF. The V and J genes are TRBV4-2 and TRBJ2-1, with TRBD2 matching over 11 bases. The CDR3 totals 15 residues. Germline CDR1 LGHNA, CDR2 YNFKEQ. The junction had 7 bases not matched to a gene; V was cut back by 4 bases and J by 8 bases.

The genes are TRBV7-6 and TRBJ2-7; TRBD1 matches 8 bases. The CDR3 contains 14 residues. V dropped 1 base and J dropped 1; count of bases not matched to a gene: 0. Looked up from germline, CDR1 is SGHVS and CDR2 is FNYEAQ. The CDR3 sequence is CASSLGTGSYEQYF. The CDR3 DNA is TGTGCCAGCAGCTTAGGGACAGGGTCCTACGAGCAGTACTTC. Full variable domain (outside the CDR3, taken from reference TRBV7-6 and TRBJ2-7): GAGVSQSPRYKVTKRGQDVALRCDPISGHVSLYWYRQALGQGPEFLTYFNYEAQQDKSGLPNDRFSAERPEGSISTLTIQRTEQRDSAMYRCASSLGTGSYEQYFGPGTRLTVT.

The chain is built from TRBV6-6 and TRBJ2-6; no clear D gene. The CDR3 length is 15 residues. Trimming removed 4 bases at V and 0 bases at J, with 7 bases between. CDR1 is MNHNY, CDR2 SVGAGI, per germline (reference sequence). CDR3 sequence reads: CASSSQSSGANVLTF. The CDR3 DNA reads TGTGCCAGCAGTTCCCAGAGCTCTGGGGCCAACGTCCTGACTTTC.

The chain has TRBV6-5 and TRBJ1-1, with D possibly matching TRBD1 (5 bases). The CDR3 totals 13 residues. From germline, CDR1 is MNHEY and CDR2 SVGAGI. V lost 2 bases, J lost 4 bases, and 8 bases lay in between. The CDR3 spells CASSYGGGTEAFF. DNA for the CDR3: TGTGCCAGCAGTTACGGGGGAGGCACTGAAGCTTTCTTT.

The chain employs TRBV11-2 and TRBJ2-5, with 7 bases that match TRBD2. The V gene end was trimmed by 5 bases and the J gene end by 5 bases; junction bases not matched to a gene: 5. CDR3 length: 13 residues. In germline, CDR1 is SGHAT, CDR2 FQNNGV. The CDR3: CASSPRTRETQYF. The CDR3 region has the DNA TGTGCCAGCAGCCCCCGGACTAGGGAGACCCAGTACTTC.

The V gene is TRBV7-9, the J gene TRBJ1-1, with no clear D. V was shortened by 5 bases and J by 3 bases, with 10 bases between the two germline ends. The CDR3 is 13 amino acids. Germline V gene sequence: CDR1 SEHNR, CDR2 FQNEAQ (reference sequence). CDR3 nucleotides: TGTGCCAGCAGCCACGCTCAGGACACTGAAGCTTTCTTT. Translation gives CASSHAQDTEAFF.

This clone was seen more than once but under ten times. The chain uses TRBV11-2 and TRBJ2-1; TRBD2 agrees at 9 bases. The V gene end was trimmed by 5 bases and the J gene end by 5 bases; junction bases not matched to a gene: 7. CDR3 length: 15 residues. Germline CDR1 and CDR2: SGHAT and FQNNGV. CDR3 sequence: CASSRRGGRDNEQFF. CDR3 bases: TGTGCCAGCAGCCGGCGGGGGGGCCGTGACAATGAGCAGTTCTTC.

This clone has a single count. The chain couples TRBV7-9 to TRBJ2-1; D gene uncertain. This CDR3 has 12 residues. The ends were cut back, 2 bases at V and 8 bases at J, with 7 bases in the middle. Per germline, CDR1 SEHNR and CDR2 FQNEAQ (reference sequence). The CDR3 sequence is CASSLRAYEQFF. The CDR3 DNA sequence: TGTGCCAGCAGCTTAAGGGCCTATGAGCAGTTCTTC. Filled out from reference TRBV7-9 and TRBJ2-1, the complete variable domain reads DTGVSQNPRHKITKRGQNVTFRCDPISEHNRLYWYRQTLGQGPEFLTYFQNEAQLEKSRLLSDRFSAERPKGSFSTLEIQRTEQGDSAMYLCASSLRAYEQFFGPGTRLTVL.

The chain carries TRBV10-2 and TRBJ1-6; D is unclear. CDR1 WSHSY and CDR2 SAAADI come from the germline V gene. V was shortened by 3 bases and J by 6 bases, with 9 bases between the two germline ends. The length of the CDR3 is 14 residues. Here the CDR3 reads CASSDTGGNSPLHF. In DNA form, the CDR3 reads TGCGCCAGCAGTGACACGGGAGGTAATTCACCCCTCCACTTT.

DNA of the CDR3: TGTGCCAGCAGCCACCCTTTTGAGCGGCCGCACAATGAGCAGTTCTTC. This encodes CASSHPFERPHNEQFF. The rearrangement joins TRBV4-2 to TRBJ2-1, with D possibly being TRBD2 (5 bases). The CDR3 is made up of 16 amino acids. V lost 3 bases to trimming and J lost 5 bases, with 17 bases between them. Germline V gene sequence: CDR1 LGHNA, CDR2 YNFKEQ.

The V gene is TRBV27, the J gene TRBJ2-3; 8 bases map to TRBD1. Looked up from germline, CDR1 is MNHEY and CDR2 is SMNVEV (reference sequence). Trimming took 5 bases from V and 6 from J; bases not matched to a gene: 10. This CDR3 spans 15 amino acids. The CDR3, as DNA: TGTGCCAGCAGTCCGACAGGGGAGCTTTGGGATACGCAGTATTTT. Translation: CASSPTGELWDTQYF.